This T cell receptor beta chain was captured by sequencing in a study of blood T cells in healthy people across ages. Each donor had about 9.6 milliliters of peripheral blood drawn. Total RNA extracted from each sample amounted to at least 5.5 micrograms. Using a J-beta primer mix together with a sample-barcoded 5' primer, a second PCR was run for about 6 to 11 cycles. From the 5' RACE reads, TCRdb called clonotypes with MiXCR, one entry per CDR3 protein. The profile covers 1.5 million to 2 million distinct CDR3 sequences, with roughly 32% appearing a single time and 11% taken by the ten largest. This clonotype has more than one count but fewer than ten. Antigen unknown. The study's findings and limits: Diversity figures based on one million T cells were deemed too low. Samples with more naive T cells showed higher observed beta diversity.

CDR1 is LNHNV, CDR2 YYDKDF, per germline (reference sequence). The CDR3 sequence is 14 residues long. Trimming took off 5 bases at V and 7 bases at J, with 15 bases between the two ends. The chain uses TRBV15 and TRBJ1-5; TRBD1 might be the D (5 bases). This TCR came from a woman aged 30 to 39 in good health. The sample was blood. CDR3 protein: CATSQGGAGQPQHF. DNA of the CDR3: TGTGCCACCAGCCAAGGAGGGGCTGGGCAGCCCCAGCATTTT.